This T cell receptor beta chain originates from a study of blood T cell repertoires in COVID-19. Across the whole study: COVID-19 samples from acute and convalescent phases originated in the United States, Italy and Spain. Sources were T cells, B-cell-depleted T cells, or PBMCs; the material itself was cDNA or gDNA.

Study processing details: Scientists estimated how many nucleated cells there were by amplifying reference gene primers. Only in-frame clones appear in the TCRdb table, and some are missing; sequencing was by immunoSEQ multiplex PCR. That table supplies the V and J calls and clone size; D and trimming were determined from the DNA. The sample comprises 70,000 to 85,000 clones, approximately 89% of which are singletons, and around 1.9% rests with the top ten. The origin of this receptor is a woman between 55 and 75 years old with acute or convalescent COVID-19. The source material was peripheral blood.

The CDR3 bases are TGTGCCAGCAGCAAATCGGGGGGGAAAGAGACCCAGTACTTC. Residues: CASSKSGGKETQYF. The V gene is TRBV7-9, the J gene TRBJ2-5; 8 bases line up with TRBD2. The CDR3 has 14 residues. Germline CDR1 reads SEHNR; CDR2 reads FQNEAQ (reference sequence). Unmatched junction bases numbered 5, after V lost 5 bases and J lost 3 bases.